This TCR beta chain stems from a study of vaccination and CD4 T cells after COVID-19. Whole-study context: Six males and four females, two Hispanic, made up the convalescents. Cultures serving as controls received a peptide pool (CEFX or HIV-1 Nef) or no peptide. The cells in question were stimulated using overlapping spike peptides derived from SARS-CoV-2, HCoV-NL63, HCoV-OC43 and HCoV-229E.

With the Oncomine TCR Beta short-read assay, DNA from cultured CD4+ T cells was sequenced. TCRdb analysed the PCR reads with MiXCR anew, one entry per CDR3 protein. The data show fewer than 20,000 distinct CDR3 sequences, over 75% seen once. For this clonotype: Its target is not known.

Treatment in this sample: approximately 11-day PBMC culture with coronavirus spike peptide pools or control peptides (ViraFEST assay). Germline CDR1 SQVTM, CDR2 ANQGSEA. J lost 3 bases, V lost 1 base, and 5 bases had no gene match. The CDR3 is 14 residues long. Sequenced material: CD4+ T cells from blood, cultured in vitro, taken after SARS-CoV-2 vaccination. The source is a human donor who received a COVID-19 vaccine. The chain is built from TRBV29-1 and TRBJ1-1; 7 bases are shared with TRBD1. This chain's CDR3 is CSVEATGADTEAFF. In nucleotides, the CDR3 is TGCAGCGTTGAAGCCACAGGGGCGGACACTGAAGCTTTCTTT. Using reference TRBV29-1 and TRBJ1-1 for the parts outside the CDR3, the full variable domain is SAVISQKPSRDICQRGTSLTIQCQVDSQVTMMFWYRQQPGQSLTLIATANQGSEATYESGFVIDKFPISRPNLTFSTLTVSNMSPEDSSIYLCSVEATGADTEAFFGQGTRLTVV.